This is a list of T cell receptor beta chains from one sample in a study of T cell responses to AZD1222 COVID-19 vaccine. TCRdb's copy holds only in-frame clones and misses some; the assay was immunoSEQ multiplex PCR. Seen here are some 80,000 clones, less than 90% observed once, and the top ten hold 7%. The specimen comprised peripheral blood, sampled on day 0 of AZD1222 vaccination. The receptor set was obtained from an adult in good health. Each CDR3 is given with its conserved first and last residue. Fields, in order: CDR3 DNA, CDR3 protein, V gene, D gene, clone size, J gene. The D gene is left open where the match is weak. The listing skips clone size in some rows; elsewhere it reads once, few, many or a size class.

CDR3nt: TGCGCCAGCAGCCGGGGGAGCATCACCTACGAGCAGTACTTC; CDR3aa: CASSRGSITYEQYF; v_gene: TRBV4-1; d_gene: -; abundance: -; j_gene: TRBJ2-7
CDR3nt: TGTGCCAGCTCACAAGAGTCTCAGCCCCAGCATTTT; CDR3aa: CASSQESQPQHF; v_gene: TRBV18; d_gene: -; abundance: few; j_gene: TRBJ1-5
CDR3nt: TGCGCCAGCAGCCAAGATGGGGGCAGGGGGCAAAGGACTGAAGCTTTCTTT; CDR3aa: CASSQDGGRGQRTEAFF; v_gene: TRBV4-3; d_gene: TRBD1; abundance: -; j_gene: TRBJ1-1
CDR3nt: TGTGCCAGCAGTGGGGACTGGGGGGCGAACACTGAAGCTTTCTTT; CDR3aa: CASSGDWGANTEAFF; v_gene: TRBV27; d_gene: -; abundance: -; j_gene: TRBJ1-1
CDR3nt: TGTGCCTGGAGTGAGGGCCAGGCCTGGGGCTATGGCTACACCTTC; CDR3aa: CAWSEGQAWGYGYTF; v_gene: TRBV30; d_gene: -; abundance: -; j_gene: TRBJ1-2
CDR3nt: TGTGCCAGCAGCCTCTTGCAGGGAGCGAATCAGCCCCAGCATTTT; CDR3aa: CASSLLQGANQPQHF; v_gene: TRBV7-2; d_gene: -; abundance: once; j_gene: TRBJ1-5
CDR3nt: TGTGCCAGCAGCAATGGGGGGATATCCTACGAGCAGTACTTC; CDR3aa: CASSNGGISYEQYF; v_gene: TRBV3-1/TRBV3-2; d_gene: -; abundance: -; j_gene: TRBJ2-7
CDR3nt: TGTGCCACCAGTGGCAACAGGGGGGGGAGGAACATTCAGTACTTC; CDR3aa: CATSGNRGGRNIQYF; v_gene: TRBV24-1; d_gene: -; abundance: once; j_gene: TRBJ2-4
CDR3nt: TGTGCCAGCAGCTTAACGGAAGCACCTCACTATGGCTACACCTTC; CDR3aa: CASSLTEAPHYGYTF; v_gene: TRBV7-9; d_gene: -; abundance: -; j_gene: TRBJ1-2
CDR3nt: TGTGCCATCAGTGAGTCGGGTCGGACCTCTGGGAATGAGCAGTTCTTC; CDR3aa: CAISESGRTSGNEQFF; v_gene: TRBV10-3; d_gene: -; abundance: few; j_gene: TRBJ2-1
CDR3nt: TGCGCCAGCAGGCCAGCGGGGCTGAACAATGAGCAGTTCTTC; CDR3aa: CASRPAGLNNEQFF; v_gene: TRBV5-1; d_gene: TRBD2; abundance: -; j_gene: TRBJ2-1